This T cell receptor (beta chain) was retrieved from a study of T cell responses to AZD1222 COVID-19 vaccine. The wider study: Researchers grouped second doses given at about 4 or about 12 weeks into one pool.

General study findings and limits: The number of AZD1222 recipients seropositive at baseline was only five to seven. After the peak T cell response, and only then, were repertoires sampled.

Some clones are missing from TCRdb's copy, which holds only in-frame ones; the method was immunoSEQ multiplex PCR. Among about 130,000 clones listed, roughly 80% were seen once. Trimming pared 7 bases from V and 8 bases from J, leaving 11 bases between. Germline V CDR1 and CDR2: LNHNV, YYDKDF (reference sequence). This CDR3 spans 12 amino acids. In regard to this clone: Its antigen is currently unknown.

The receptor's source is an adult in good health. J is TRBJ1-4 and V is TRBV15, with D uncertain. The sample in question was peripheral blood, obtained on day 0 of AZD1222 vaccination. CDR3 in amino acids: CATTRIGEKLFF. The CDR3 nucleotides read TGTGCCACCACTAGGATCGGAGAAAAACTGTTTTTT.